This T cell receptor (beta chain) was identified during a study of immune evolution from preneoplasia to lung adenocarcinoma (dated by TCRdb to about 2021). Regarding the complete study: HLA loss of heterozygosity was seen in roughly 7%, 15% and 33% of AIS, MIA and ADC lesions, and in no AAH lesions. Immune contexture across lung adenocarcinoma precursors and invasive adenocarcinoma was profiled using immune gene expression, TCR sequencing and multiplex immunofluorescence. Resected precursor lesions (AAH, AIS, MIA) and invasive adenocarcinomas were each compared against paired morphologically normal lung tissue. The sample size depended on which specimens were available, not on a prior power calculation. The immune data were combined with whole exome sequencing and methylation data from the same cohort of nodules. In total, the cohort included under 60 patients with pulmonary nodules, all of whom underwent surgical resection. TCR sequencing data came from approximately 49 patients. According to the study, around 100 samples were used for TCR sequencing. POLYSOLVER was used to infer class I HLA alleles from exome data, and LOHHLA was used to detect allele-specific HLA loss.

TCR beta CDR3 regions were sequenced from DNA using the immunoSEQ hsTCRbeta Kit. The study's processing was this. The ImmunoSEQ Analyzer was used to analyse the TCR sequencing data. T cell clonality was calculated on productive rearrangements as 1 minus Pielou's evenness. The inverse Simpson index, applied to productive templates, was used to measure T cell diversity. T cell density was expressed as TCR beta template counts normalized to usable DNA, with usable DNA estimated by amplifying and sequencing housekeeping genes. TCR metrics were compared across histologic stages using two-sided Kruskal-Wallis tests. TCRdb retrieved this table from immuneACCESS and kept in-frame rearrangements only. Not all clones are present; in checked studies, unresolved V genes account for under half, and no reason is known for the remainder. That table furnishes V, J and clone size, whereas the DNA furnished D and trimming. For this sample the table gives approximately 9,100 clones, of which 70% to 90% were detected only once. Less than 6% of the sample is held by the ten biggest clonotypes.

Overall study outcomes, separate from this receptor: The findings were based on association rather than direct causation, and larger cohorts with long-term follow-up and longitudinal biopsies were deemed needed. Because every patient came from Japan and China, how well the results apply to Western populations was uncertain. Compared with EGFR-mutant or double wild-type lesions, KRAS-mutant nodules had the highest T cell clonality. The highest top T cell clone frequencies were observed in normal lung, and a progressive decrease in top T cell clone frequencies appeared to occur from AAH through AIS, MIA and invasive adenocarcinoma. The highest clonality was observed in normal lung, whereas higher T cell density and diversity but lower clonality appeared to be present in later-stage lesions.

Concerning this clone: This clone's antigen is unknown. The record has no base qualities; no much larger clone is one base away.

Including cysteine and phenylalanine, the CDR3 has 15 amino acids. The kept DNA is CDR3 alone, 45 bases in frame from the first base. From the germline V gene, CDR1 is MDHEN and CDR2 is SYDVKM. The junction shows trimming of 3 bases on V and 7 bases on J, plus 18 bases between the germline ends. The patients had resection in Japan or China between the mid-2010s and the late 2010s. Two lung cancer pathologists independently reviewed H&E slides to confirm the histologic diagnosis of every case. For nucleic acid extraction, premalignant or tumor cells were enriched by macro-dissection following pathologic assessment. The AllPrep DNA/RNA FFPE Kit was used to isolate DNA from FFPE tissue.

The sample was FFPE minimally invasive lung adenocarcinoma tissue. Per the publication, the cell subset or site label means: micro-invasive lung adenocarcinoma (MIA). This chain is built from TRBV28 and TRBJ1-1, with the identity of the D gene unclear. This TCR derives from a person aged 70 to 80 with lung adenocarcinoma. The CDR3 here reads CASSFEVPGPGEAFF. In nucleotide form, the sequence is TGTGCCAGCAGTTTTGAGGTCCCAGGACCAGGTGAAGCTTTCTTT.